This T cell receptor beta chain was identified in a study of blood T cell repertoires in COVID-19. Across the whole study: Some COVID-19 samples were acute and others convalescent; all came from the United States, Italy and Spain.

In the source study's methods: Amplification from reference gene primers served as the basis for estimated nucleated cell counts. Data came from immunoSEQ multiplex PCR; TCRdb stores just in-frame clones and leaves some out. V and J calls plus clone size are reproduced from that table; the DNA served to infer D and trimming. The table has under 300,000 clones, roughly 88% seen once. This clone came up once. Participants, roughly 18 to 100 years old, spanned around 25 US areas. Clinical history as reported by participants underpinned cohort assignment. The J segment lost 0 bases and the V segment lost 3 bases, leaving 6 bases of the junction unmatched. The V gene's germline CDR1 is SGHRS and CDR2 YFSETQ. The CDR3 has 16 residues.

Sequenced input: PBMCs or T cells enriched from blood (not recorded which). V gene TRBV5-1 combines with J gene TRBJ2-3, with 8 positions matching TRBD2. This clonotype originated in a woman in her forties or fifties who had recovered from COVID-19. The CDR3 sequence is CASSSGLASSTDTQYF. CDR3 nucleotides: TGCGCCAGCAGCTCCGGACTAGCTTCTAGCACAGATACGCAGTATTTT.